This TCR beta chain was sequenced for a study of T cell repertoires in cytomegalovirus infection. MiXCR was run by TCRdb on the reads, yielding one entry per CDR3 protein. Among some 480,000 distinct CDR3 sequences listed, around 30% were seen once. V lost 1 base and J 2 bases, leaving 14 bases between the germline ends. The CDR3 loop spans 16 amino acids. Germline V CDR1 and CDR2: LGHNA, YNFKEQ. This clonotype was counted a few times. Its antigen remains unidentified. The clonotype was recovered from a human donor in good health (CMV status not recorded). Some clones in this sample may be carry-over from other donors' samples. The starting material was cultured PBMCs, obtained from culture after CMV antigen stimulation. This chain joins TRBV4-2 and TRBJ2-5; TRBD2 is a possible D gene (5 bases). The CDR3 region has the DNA TGTGCCAGCAGCCAAGGAGGAGAGGGAGTACAAGAGACCCAGTACTTC. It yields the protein CASSQGGEGVQETQYF.